This T cell receptor (beta chain) originates from a study of T cells in Graves' hyperthyroidism and ophthalmopathy. The wider study: Specimen type is peripheral blood, collected at initial diagnosis prior to any treatment. Study results and limitations: In simple terms, a model built on 13 V-J features told ophthalmopathy apart from stable hyperthyroidism.

Per the germline V gene, CDR1 is SGHRS and CDR2 is YFSETQ. V gave up 4 bases and J gave up 3 bases, with 17 bases separating them. This CDR3 is 16 amino acids long. There were TCR beta CDR3 regions amplified from RNA transcripts. Using the HTBI primer set, a first-round RT-PCR was run on the TCR CDR3. MiXCR, run by TCRdb on the multiplex PCR reads, gives a single entry per CDR3 protein. Of under 500,000 distinct CDR3 sequences listed, around an eighth were seen once; the top ten hold around 27%. Disease duration was under 3 months in the ophthalmopathy patients, who also had a Clinical Activity Score of at least 3 and a NOSPECS grade of at least 4. Orbital computed tomography, thyroid ultrasound, serum thyroxine and TRAb, and clinical symptoms together informed the diagnoses. Many counts were recorded for this clonotype. Its antigen remains unknown.

The sequenced material came from blood. The chain has TRBV5-1 and TRBJ2-1; TRBD2 might be the D (6 bases). This receptor was obtained from a man in his forties or fifties with Graves' ophthalmopathy. The CDR3 sequence is CASSPGGFGLYNEQFF. The CDR3 DNA is TGCGCCAGCAGCCCTGGGGGGTTCGGGCTCTACAATGAGCAGTTCTTC.